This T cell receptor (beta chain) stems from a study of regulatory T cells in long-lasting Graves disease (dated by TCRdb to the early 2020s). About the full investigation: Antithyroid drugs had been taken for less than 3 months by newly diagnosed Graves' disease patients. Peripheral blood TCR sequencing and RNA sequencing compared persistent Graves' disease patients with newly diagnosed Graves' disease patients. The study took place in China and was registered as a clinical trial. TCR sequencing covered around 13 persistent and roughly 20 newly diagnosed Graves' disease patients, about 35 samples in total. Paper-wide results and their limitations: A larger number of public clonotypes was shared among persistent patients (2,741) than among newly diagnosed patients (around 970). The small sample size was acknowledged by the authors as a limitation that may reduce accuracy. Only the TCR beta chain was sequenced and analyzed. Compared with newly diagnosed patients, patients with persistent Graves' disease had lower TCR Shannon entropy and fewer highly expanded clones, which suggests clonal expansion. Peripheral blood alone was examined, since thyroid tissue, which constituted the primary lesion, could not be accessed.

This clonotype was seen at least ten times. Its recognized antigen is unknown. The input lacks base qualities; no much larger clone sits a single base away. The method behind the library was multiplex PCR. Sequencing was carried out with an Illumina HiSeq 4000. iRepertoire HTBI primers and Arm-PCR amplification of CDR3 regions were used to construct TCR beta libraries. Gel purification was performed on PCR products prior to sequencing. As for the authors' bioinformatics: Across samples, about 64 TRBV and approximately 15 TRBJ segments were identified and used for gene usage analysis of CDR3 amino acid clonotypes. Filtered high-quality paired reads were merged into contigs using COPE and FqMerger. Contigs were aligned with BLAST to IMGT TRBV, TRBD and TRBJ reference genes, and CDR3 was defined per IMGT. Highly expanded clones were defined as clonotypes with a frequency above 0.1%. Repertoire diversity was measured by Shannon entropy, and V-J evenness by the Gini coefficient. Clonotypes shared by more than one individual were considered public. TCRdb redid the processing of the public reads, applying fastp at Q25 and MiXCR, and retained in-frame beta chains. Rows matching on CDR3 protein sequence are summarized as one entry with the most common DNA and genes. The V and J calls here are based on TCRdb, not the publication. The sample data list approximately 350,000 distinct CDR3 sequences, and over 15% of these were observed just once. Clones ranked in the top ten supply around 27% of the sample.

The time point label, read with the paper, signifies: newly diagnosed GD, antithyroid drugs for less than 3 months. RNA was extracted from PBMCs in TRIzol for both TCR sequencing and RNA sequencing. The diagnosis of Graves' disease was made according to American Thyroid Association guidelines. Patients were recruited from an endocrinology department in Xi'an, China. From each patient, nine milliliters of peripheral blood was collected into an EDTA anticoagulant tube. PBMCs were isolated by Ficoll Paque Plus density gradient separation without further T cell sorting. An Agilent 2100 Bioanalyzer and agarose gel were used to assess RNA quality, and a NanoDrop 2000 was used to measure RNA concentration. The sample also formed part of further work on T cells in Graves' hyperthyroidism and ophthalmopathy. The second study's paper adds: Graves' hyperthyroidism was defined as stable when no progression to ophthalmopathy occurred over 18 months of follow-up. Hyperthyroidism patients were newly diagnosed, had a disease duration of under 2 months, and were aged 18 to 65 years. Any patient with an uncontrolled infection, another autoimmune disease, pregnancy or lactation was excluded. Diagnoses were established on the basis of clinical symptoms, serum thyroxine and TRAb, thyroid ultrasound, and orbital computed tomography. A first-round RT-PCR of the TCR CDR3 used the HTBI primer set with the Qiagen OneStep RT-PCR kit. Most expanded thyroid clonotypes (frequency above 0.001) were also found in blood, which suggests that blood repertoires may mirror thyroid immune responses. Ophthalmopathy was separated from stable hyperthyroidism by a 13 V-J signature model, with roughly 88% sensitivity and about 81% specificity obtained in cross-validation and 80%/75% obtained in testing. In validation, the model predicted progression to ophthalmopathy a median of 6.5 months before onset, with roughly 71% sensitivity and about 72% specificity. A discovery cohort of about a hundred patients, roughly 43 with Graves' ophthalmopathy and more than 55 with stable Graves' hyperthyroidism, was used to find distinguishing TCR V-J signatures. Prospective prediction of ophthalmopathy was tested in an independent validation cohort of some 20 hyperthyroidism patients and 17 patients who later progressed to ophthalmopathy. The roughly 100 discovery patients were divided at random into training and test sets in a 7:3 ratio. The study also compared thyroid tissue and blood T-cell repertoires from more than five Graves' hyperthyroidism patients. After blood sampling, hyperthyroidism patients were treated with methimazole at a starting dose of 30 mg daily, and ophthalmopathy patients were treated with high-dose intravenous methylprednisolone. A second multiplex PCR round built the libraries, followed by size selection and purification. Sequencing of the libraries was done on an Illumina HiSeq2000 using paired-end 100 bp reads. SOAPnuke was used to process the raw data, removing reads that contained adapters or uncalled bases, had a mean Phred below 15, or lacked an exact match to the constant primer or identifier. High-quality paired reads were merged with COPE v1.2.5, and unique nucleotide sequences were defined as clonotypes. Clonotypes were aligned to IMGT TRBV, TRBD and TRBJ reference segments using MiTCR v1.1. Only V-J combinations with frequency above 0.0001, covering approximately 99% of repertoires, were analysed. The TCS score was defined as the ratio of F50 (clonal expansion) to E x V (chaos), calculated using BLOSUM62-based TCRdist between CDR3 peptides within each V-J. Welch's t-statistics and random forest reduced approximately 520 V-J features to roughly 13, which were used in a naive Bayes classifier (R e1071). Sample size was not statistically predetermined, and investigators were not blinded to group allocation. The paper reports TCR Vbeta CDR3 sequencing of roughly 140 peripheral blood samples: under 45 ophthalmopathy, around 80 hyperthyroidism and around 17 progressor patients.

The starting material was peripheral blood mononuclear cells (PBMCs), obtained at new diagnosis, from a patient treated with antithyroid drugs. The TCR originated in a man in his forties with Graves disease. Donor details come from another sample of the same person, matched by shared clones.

The nucleotide sequence is given as TGTGCCAGCAGCGTTCCGGGACTCGGGGGTGAAAAACTGTTTTTT. It specifies CASSVPGLGGEKLFF. The rearranged segments are TRBV11-2 and TRBJ1-4; the best D guess is TRBD1, with 5 bases matching. CDR1 SGHAT and CDR2 FQNNGV are derived from the germline V gene. The CDR3 goes from the cysteine to the phenylalanine over 15 residues. Only CDR3 DNA remains: 45 bases, in frame from the first base. The germline ends are 17 bases apart after V is trimmed by 5 bases and J by 7 bases. Beyond the CDR3, the reference TRBV11-2 and TRBJ1-4 genes provide the residues; the full variable domain reads: EAGVAQSPRYKIIEKRQSVAFWCNPISGHATLYWYQQILGQGPKLLIQFQNNGVVDDSQLPKDRFSAERLKGVDSTLKIQPAKLEDSAVYLCASSVPGLGGEKLFFGSGTQLSVL.